The present T cell receptor (beta chain) was sequenced within a study of shared clonotypes between healthy human individuals. Study as a whole: Researchers drew samples from a couple of women and a few men aged 18 to 49. CD4 naive cells filled three plates per donor, CD4 memory three, CD8 naive two and CD8 memory one. Study-level results: On the whole, naive subsets had larger estimated richness than memory subsets had.

Worth noting for this clone: Its antigen is currently unknown.

Healthy HIV-negative adults without recent acute infections or vaccinations served as donors. V was clipped by 4 bases and J by 0 bases, with 7 bases between them. Germline CDR1 is SGHDN and CDR2 is FVKESK. CDR3 length: 15 amino acids. The table came from immunoSEQ multiplex PCR; TCRdb's copy has only in-frame clones and leaves some out. This sample has some 2,500,000 clones; approximately 93% occur once, and the top ten carry 0.36%. V usage is TRBV14 and J usage is TRBJ2-6; no reliable D call. The receptor comes from a man between 18 and 35 years old in good health. Some clones in this sample may be carry-over from other donors' samples. Sequencing was performed on naive CD4+ T cells from PBMCs. The subset denotes: CD45RA+ positively selected. CDR3 coding DNA: TGTGCCAGCAGCCGCCTGACCTCTGGGGCCAACGTCCTGACTTTC. Translating it yields CASSRLTSGANVLTF.